These 30 T cell receptor beta chains were sequenced from one sample in a study of naive and memory T cell subsets. An equimolar mix of two oligonucleotides served as the beta constant-region primer for TRBC1 and TRBC2. The ligated cDNA underwent four PCR rounds using SP2 and nested alpha and beta constant-region primers. One entry per CDR3 protein results from TCRdb running MiXCR on the UMI-ligation and nested PCR reads. The data contain about 120,000 distinct CDR3 sequences, around a third of them singletons. Sample: central memory CD4+ T cells from blood. These receptor sequences come from a human donor in good health.

V is TRBV30 and J is TRBJ1-5; D uncertain. Trimming removed 1 base from V and 0 bases from J, with 13 bases in between. CDR3 length: 16 residues. Germline V gene data show CDR1 as GTSNPN and CDR2 as SVGIG (reference sequence). CDR3 bases: TGTGCCTGGAGTGAAATAGGAGGGAATAGCAATCAGCCCCAGCATTTT. Its protein is CAWSEIGGNSNQPQHF.

The rearrangement joins TRBV3-1 to TRBJ2-1; D call uncertain. V gave up 4 bases and J gave up 3 bases, with 7 bases separating them. The CDR3 has 13 residues. In germline, CDR1 is LGHDT, CDR2 YNNKEL (reference sequence). The CDR3 sequence is CASSRHDYNEQFF. The CDR3 region has the DNA TGTGCCAGCAGCCGTCATGACTACAATGAGCAGTTCTTC.

This clonotype turned up a few times. The rearrangement uses TRBV3-1 and TRBJ1-1; D not resolved. Germline V gene sequence: CDR1 LGHDT, CDR2 YNNKEL (reference sequence). Deletions cut 1 base from V and 0 bases from J, with 9 bases between. The CDR3 is made up of 15 amino acids. The CDR3 sequence: CASSQGQAMNTEAFF. The DNA for the CDR3 is TGTGCCAGCAGCCAAGGGCAGGCTATGAACACTGAAGCTTTCTTT.

The V and J genes are TRBV19 and TRBJ2-7, with 8 bases matching TRBD2. Germline CDR1 LNHDA, CDR2 SQIVND (reference sequence). The CDR3 length is 15 residues. With 0 bases clipped from V and 2 bases from J, the junction kept 3 bases outside the gene matches. CDR3 nucleotide sequence: TGTGCCAGTAGTATAGACGGGAGGGCCGCCTACGAGCAGTACTTC. Its translation: CASSIDGRAAYEQYF.

The CDR3 DNA reads TGTGCCAGCAGGGAATCAGGACAGAACACTGAAGCTTTCTTT. It codes for CASRESGQNTEAFF. This chain connects TRBV6-1 to TRBJ1-1; D is possibly TRBD1 (5 bases). Trimming stripped 6 bases from V and 1 base from J, with 12 bases between. The length of the CDR3 is 14 residues. Germline V CDR1 and CDR2: MNHNS, SASEGT.

This clonotype is a singleton in its sample. The rearrangement joins TRBV7-2 to TRBJ2-1, with D perhaps being TRBD1 or TRBD2 (5 bases each). The CDR3 is 11 residues long. In germline, CDR1 is SGHTA, CDR2 FQGNSA. V was cut by 3 bases and J by 14 bases, with 11 bases left in between. The CDR3 sequence: CASSFNGGEFF. The CDR3 DNA is TGTGCCAGCAGCTTTAATGGGGGTGAGTTCTTC.

V and J are TRBV12-3 or TRBV12-4 and TRBJ2-1; D call uncertain. This CDR3 comprises 14 residues. Trimming took 7 bases from V and 2 from J, leaving 12 bases between them. The CDR3 protein is CASTNGVAYNEQFF. DNA for the CDR3: TGTGCCAGCACCAATGGGGTAGCCTACAATGAGCAGTTCTTC.

The chain employs TRBV5-1 and TRBJ2-5, with D possibly being TRBD2 (6 bases). The length of the CDR3 is 14 residues. V was pared by 4 bases and J by 0 bases, with 10 bases between. The V gene's germline CDR1 is SGHRS and CDR2 YFSETQ. The CDR3 here is CASSKGLYQETQYF. DNA for the CDR3: TGCGCCAGCAGCAAGGGACTCTACCAAGAGACCCAGTACTTC.

This chain uses TRBV27 with TRBJ2-7; D might be TRBD1 (5 bases). CDR1 MNHEY and CDR2 SMNVEV come from the germline V gene (reference sequence). The CDR3 sequence is 13 residues long. Trimming stripped 6 bases from V and 7 bases from J, with 16 bases between. CDR3 region: CASSPLRGREQYF. The CDR3 DNA reads as TGTGCCAGCAGCCCCCTTAGGGGTCGAGAGCAGTACTTC.

For the CDR3, the DNA is TGTGCCAGCAATAAGGGTAGTTCCCTCACCTACGAGCAGTACTTC. Translating gives CASNKGSSLTYEQYF. The rearrangement joins TRBV6-6 to TRBJ2-7, with D hard to call. The CDR3 runs 15 residues. Per germline, CDR1 MNHNY and CDR2 SVGAGI (reference sequence). V was shortened by 7 bases and J by 2 bases, with 18 bases between the two germline ends.

This clonotype was detected only a few times. V and J are TRBV6-6 and TRBJ2-7; possibly TRBD2 for D (6 bases). The CDR3 sequence is 13 residues long. The V end was cut by 7 bases, the J end by 6 bases, with 16 bases between. Germline CDR1 MNHNY, CDR2 SVGAGI (reference sequence). CDR3 DNA sequence: TGTGCCAGCACGAGTAGCGGTTGGGGCGAGCAGTACTTC. This sequence encodes CASTSSGWGEQYF.

V gene TRBV2 combines with J gene TRBJ2-7; possible D gene TRBD2, 6 bases. V was clipped by 6 bases and J by 0 bases, with 9 bases between them. Per germline, CDR1 SNHLY and CDR2 FYNNEI. The CDR3 has 13 residues. This CDR3 reads CASRDGSSYEQYF. The CDR3 coding sequence is TGTGCCAGCAGGGACGGGAGCTCCTACGAGCAGTACTTC.

V is TRBV28 and J is TRBJ2-1, with D unresolved. V lost 1 base and J lost 6, with 16 bases in between. The CDR3 contains 16 residues. Germline assignment: CDR1 MDHEN and CDR2 SYDVKM. The CDR3 DNA reads TGTGCCAGCAGTTTATTAGGCAGTGAAAAACTCAATGAGCAGTTCTTC. Its protein product is CASSLLGSEKLNEQFF. The entire variable domain, with the rest obtained from reference TRBV28 and TRBJ2-1, is as follows: DVKVTQSSRYLVKRTGEKVFLECVQDMDHENMFWYRQDPGLGLRLIYFSYDVKMKEKGDIPEGYSVSREKKERFSLILESASTNQTSMYLCASSLLGSEKLNEQFFGPGTRLTVL.

The chain joins TRBV7-9 to TRBJ2-5; 9 bases are shared with TRBD2. Trimming removed 3 bases from V and 6 bases from J; junction bases left unmatched: 8. The CDR3 is 15 residues long. Germline CDR1 reads SEHNR; CDR2 reads FQNEAQ (reference sequence). CDR3 protein: CASSFQGLAAKTQYF. Here the CDR3 DNA reads TGTGCCAGCAGCTTCCAGGGACTAGCCGCAAAGACCCAGTACTTC. The variable domain in full, with the rest retrieved from reference TRBV7-9 and TRBJ2-5, is DTGVSQNPRHKITKRGQNVTFRCDPISEHNRLYWYRQTLGQGPEFLTYFQNEAQLEKSRLLSDRFSAERPKGSFSTLEIQRTEQGDSAMYLCASSFQGLAAKTQYFGPGTRLLVL.

This rearrangement joins TRBV5-1 to TRBJ2-5, with 7 bases lining up with TRBD1. Germline V gene sequence: CDR1 SGHRS, CDR2 YFSETQ. J was trimmed by 7 bases and V by 5 bases; bases with no gene match: 17. The CDR3 has 16 amino acids. The CDR3 sequence: CASSWDSESSKRTQYF. CDR3 DNA: TGCGCCAGCAGTTGGGACAGCGAGAGCAGTAAGAGGACCCAGTACTTC.

The rearrangement links TRBV24-1 to TRBJ2-5; 15 bases are shared with TRBD2. V trimming: 4 bases; J trimming: 4 bases; junction bases outside the gene matches: 9. CDR3 size: 18 residues. Germline V gene data show CDR1 as KGHDR and CDR2 as SFDVKD. The CDR3 DNA reads as TGTGCCACCAGTGACCCCGCTAGGACTAGCGGGAGGGGAGAGACCCAGTACTTC. This gives the protein CATSDPARTSGRGETQYF.

This clonotype was counted a few times. CDR3 loop: CASSSGLALADTQYF. CDR3 DNA: TGTGCCAGCAGCTCGGGACTAGCGCTCGCAGATACGCAGTATTTT. The chain is built from TRBV7-2 and TRBJ2-3; TRBD2 matches at 10 bases. With 4 bases clipped from V and 4 bases from J, the junction kept 5 bases outside the gene matches. This CDR3 has 15 residues. CDR1 is SGHTA, CDR2 FQGNSA, per germline.

This chain connects TRBV10-3 to TRBJ2-2, with a weak D call TRBD1 (6 bases). The CDR3 is 15 amino acids. CDR1 ENHRY and CDR2 SYGVKD come from the germline V gene. V dropped 4 bases and J dropped 5 bases, with 14 bases sitting between them. In DNA form, the CDR3 reads TGTGCCATCAGTGTTCTCAGGGGTCGGACCGGGGAGCTGTTTTTT. This translates into CAISVLRGRTGELFF.

The V and J genes are TRBV18 and TRBJ1-5, with a tentative D call TRBD1 (5 bases). The germline gives CDR1 KGHSH, CDR2 LQKENI. This CDR3 is 15 amino acids long. V was cut by 5 bases and J by 2 bases, with 13 bases left in between. The CDR3 here is CASSAGQGGNQPQHF. CDR3 bases: TGTGCCAGCTCAGCCGGACAAGGAGGCAATCAGCCCCAGCATTTT. Looking up the rest from reference TRBV18 and TRBJ1-5 gives the full variable domain: NAGVMQNPRHLVRRRGQEARLRCSPMKGHSHVYWYRQLPEEGLKFMVYLQKENIIDESGMPKERFSAEFPKEGPSILRIQQVVRGDSAAYFCASSAGQGGNQPQHFGDGTRLSIL.

The chain combines TRBV7-9 with TRBJ2-7; a weak D match, TRBD2 (5 bases). The CDR3 has 12 residues. The germline V gene encodes CDR1 SEHNR and CDR2 FQNEAQ (reference sequence). Trimming took off 4 bases at V and 12 bases at J, with 16 bases between the two ends. As DNA, the CDR3 is TGTGCCAGCAGCTCCGATTTGGGAGCACTGTACTTC. It yields the protein CASSSDLGALYF.

This clonotype has more than one count but fewer than ten. The chain has TRBV7-2 and TRBJ2-1; 9 nucleotides match TRBD1. V lost 5 bases, J lost 4 bases, and 6 bases stayed unmatched. Looked up from germline, CDR1 is SGHTA and CDR2 is FQGNSA. The CDR3 is made up of 15 amino acids. The CDR3 loop reads CASSPGGTGYNEQFF. CDR3 DNA: TGTGCCAGCAGCCCCGGGGGGACAGGGTACAATGAGCAGTTCTTC.

The CDR3 region has the DNA TGCAGTGCTAGGAGGGGTAGTCTAGCTTGGGGTGAGCAGTTCTTC. It is translated as CSARRGSLAWGEQFF. This chain connects TRBV20-1 to TRBJ2-1; D possibly matches TRBD1 or TRBD2 (5 bases each). V lost 3 bases and J lost 9, with 21 bases in between. Germline CDR1 reads DFQATT; CDR2 reads SNEGSKA (reference sequence). The CDR3 is made up of 15 amino acids.

This clonotype has ten or more counts. This sequence joins TRBV29-1 and TRBJ2-7; tentative D call: TRBD2 (5 bases). This CDR3 region has 12 residues. Between the trimmed V and J ends, which lost 1 base and 2 bases, there was a span of 6 bases. Germline V lookup: CDR1 SQVTM, CDR2 ANQGSEA. In nucleotides, the CDR3 is TGCAGCGTTGAAGGGGAGACCTACGAGCAGTACTTC. Translated: CSVEGETYEQYF.

The chain recombines TRBV10-3 with TRBJ2-7; no clear D. The CDR3 extends over 13 amino acids. In germline, CDR1 is ENHRY, CDR2 SYGVKD. Trimming removed 4 bases from V and 3 bases from J, with 10 bases in between. The CDR3 DNA sequence: TGTGCCATCAGTGCGGTGCCGAGCTACGAGCAGTACTTC. This gives the protein CAISAVPSYEQYF.

The genes are TRBV20-1 and TRBJ2-5; the D gene is possibly TRBD1 (6 bases). The CDR3 sequence is 13 residues long. Germline V gives CDR1 DFQATT, CDR2 SNEGSKA (reference sequence). The V end lost 5 bases, the J end lost 2 bases, and 12 bases lay between the germline ends. The CDR3 region has the DNA TGCAGTGCTCAGGTTACAGGGCAAGAGACCCAGTACTTC. It is translated as CSAQVTGQETQYF.

This clonotype was detected a few times. The CDR3 reads CASSTWKDRDSGYTF. In DNA, the CDR3 is TGTGCCAGCAGCACCTGGAAGGACAGGGATTCTGGCTACACCTTC. The chain recombines TRBV11-2 with TRBJ1-2; 8 bases line up with TRBD1. The CDR3 extends over 15 amino acids. The germline V gene encodes CDR1 SGHAT and CDR2 FQNNGV. The trim removed 5 bases at V and 7 bases at J, leaving 12 bases unmatched.

The CDR3 nucleotides read TGCAGTGCACAAGACAGGGCCCAAGAGACCCAGTACTTC. The encoded protein is CSAQDRAQETQYF. This chain links TRBV20-1 with TRBJ2-5, with TRBD1 identical over 7 bases. This CDR3 has 13 residues. Germline CDR1 reads DFQATT; CDR2 reads SNEGSKA (reference sequence). With V trimmed by 6 bases and J by 1 base, 5 bases remained unmatched.

The chain employs TRBV20-1 and TRBJ2-1, with 14 bases fitting TRBD2. The CDR3 is 16 residues long. V trimming: 3 bases; J trimming: 2 bases; junction bases outside the gene matches: 3. Looked up from germline, CDR1 is DFQATT and CDR2 is SNEGSKA (reference sequence). CDR3 residues: CSARGLAGDAYNEQFF. As DNA, the CDR3 is TGCAGTGCTAGGGGACTAGCGGGAGACGCCTACAATGAGCAGTTCTTC.

The CDR3 region is CAISEGTVNIQYF. DNA for the CDR3: TGTGCCATCAGTGAGGGGACAGTAAACATTCAGTACTTC. The gene calls are TRBV10-3 and TRBJ2-4; TRBD1 agrees at 7 bases. The germline V gene has CDR1 ENHRY and CDR2 SYGVKD. This CDR3 is built from 13 residues. Unmatched junction bases numbered 1, after V lost 2 bases and J lost 6 bases.

This clonotype was counted a single time. The gene calls are TRBV20-1 and TRBJ2-2; D not resolved. V dropped 3 bases and J dropped 5 bases, with 7 bases sitting between them. This CDR3 is 12 amino acids long. CDR1 and CDR2 from the germline V gene are DFQATT and SNEGSKA (reference sequence). DNA of the CDR3: TGCAGTGCTAGTTTGGGTACCGGGGAGCTGTTTTTT. It is translated as CSASLGTGELFF.